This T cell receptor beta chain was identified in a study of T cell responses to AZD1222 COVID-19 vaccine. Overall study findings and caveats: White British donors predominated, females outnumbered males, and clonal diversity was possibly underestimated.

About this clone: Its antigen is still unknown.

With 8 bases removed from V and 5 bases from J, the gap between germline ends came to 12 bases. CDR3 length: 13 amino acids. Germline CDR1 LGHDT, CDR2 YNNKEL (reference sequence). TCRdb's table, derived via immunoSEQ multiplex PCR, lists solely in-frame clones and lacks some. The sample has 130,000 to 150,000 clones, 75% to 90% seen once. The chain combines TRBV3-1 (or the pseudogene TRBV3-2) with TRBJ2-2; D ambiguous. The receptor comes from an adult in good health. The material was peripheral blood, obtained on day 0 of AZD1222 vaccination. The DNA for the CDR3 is TGTGCCAGCTCGGGTTGGGGAACCGGGGAGCTGTTTTTT. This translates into CASSGWGTGELFF.